The next 6 T cell receptor beta chains were all read from a single sample in a study of T-cell reconstitution after alpha-beta-depleted transplantation in children. Library preparation (for TCRbeta) was performed with unique molecular identifiers. TCRdb re-derived calls from the PCR reads in MiXCR, one entry per CDR3 protein. The table shows under 750,000 distinct CDR3 sequences, with 23% occurring only once. The sequencing used PBMCs, mostly from graft donor cells, collected 360 days after TCRalphabeta/CD19-depleted stem cell transplant. The source of these receptors is a boy under two years old who had a stem cell transplant for acute myeloid leukemia, so the T cells may come from the graft donor.

This clonotype was found many times. The chain is built from TRBV18 and TRBJ1-6; D uncertain. V lost 2 bases and J lost 9, with 8 bases in between. This CDR3 is built from 13 residues. The germline CDR1 and CDR2 sequences are KGHSH and LQKENI. CDR3: CASSPGRASPLHF. CDR3 nucleotide sequence: TGTGCCAGCTCACCAGGTCGGGCTTCACCCCTCCACTTT.

This clonotype was observed a handful of times. Its ends do not fully match the called genes, so a read error is possible. The chain couples TRBV20-1 to TRBJ1-5, with D hard to call. Germline-derived CDR1 and CDR2 are DFQATT and SNEGSKA (reference sequence). CDR3 length: 9 residues. As DNA, the CDR3 is TGCAGTGATAGACAGCCCCAGCATTTT. This encodes CSDRQPQHF.

This clonotype showed up just a few times. V usage is TRBV20-1 and J usage is TRBJ2-7, with D perhaps matching TRBD2 (5 bases). The CDR3 consists of 13 residues. Trimming removed 5 bases at V and 2 bases at J, with 13 bases between. Per germline, CDR1 DFQATT and CDR2 SNEGSKA (reference sequence). CDR3 DNA sequence: TGCAGTGCTGGCCTCGGGATCGCCTACGAGCAGTACTTC. Its protein product is CSAGLGIAYEQYF.

The table lists this clonotype with many counts. V gene TRBV2 combines with J gene TRBJ1-1, with no clear D. Between the trimmed V and J ends, which lost 7 bases and 7 bases, there was a span of 19 bases. Germline-derived CDR1 and CDR2 are SNHLY and FYNNEI. The CDR3 runs to 14 residues. The CDR3 here is CASIAATIGGEAFF. CDR3 DNA sequence: TGTGCCAGCATTGCAGCTACGATAGGCGGTGAAGCTTTCTTT.

This clonotype was seen only a few times. The chain couples TRBV29-1 to TRBJ1-4; unclear D gene. Germline assignment: CDR1 SQVTM and CDR2 ANQGSEA. This CDR3 region has 15 residues. The germline V and J ends were trimmed by 7 bases and 6 bases, with 21 bases remaining between them. CDR3 protein: CSAQARGYGDEKLFF. In DNA, the CDR3 is TGCAGCGCCCAAGCCCGCGGGTATGGAGATGAAAAACTGTTTTTT.

This clonotype was detected only a few times. The chain links TRBV7-2 to TRBJ2-7, with D perhaps being TRBD1 or TRBD2 (5 bases each). The CDR3 sequence is 15 residues long. Germline-derived CDR1 and CDR2 are SGHTA and FQGNSA. Trimming took off 1 base at V and 7 bases at J, with 17 bases between the two ends. In DNA, the CDR3 is TGTGCCAGCAGCTTAGATGGAGGTGGGGGAGTTGAGCAGTACGTC. Amino acids: CASSLDGGGGVEQYV.